These T cell receptor beta chains were read from a single sample in a study of shared clonotypes between healthy human individuals. The data were produced by immunoSEQ multiplex PCR, yet TCRdb's version contains in-frame clones alone and is incomplete. The sample includes approximately 1.4 million clones, approximately 98% of them seen just once. The sample was naive CD4+ T cells sorted from blood. The receptors shown here come from a man aged 25 to 40 in good health. Both conserved end residues are part of each CDR3. A D gene is named only where the DNA matches it firmly. Expanded clones get a size class; other rows say once, few or many, or leave the size out.

v_call: TRBV5-1; d_call: TRBD1; j_call: TRBJ2-7; clone_size: once; cdr3_aa: CASSSGAGTGVGYEQYF; cdr3_nt: TGCGCCAGCAGCTCAGGAGCCGGGACAGGGGTAGGCTACGAGCAGTACTTC
v_call: TRBV7-2; d_call: .; j_call: TRBJ1-1; clone_size: .; cdr3_aa: CASSLVSGVNTEAFF; cdr3_nt: TGTGCCAGCAGCTTAGTTTCAGGGGTGAACACTGAAGCTTTCTTT
v_call: TRBV29-1; d_call: TRBD2; j_call: TRBJ2-1; clone_size: once; cdr3_aa: CSVRLALGLEQFF; cdr3_nt: TGCAGCGTAAGACTAGCCCTTGGCCTTGAGCAGTTCTTC
v_call: TRBV18; d_call: .; j_call: TRBJ2-1; clone_size: .; cdr3_aa: CASSPGTDPNEQFF; cdr3_nt: TGTGCCAGCTCACCAGGGACTGACCCCAATGAGCAGTTCTTC
v_call: TRBV2; d_call: TRBD1; j_call: TRBJ2-3; clone_size: .; cdr3_aa: CASSEDRGRDTQYF; cdr3_nt: TGTGCCAGCAGCGAGGACAGGGGGAGGGATACGCAGTATTTT
v_call: TRBV19; d_call: TRBD2; j_call: TRBJ2-3; clone_size: .; cdr3_aa: CASRRKGRGETADTQYF; cdr3_nt: TGTGCCAGTAGAAGGAAAGGGCGGGGGGAAACCGCAGATACGCAGTATTTT
v_call: TRBV7-9; d_call: .; j_call: TRBJ1-1; clone_size: .; cdr3_aa: CASTLIGGPNTEAFF; cdr3_nt: TGTGCCAGCACACTGATCGGGGGGCCGAACACTGAAGCTTTCTTT
v_call: TRBV20-1; d_call: .; j_call: TRBJ2-5; clone_size: .; cdr3_aa: CSAGEVPTQYF; cdr3_nt: TGCAGTGCTGGGGAGGTTCCGACCCAGTACTTC
v_call: TRBV21-1; d_call: .; j_call: TRBJ2-1; clone_size: .; cdr3_aa: CASSKREGDEQFF; cdr3_nt: TGTGCCAGCAGCAAAAGGGAAGGGGATGAGCAGTTCTTC
v_call: TRBV7-2; d_call: .; j_call: TRBJ2-1; clone_size: once; cdr3_aa: CASSSLGFEQFF; cdr3_nt: TGTGCCAGCAGCTCATTAGGGTTTGAGCAGTTCTTC
v_call: TRBV11-1; d_call: TRBD2; j_call: TRBJ2-1; clone_size: .; cdr3_aa: CASSLFLREGPNEQFF; cdr3_nt: TGTGCCAGCAGCTTATTTTTACGGGAGGGCCCAAATGAGCAGTTCTTC
v_call: TRBV18; d_call: TRBD1; j_call: TRBJ1-3; clone_size: once; cdr3_aa: CASSPGQGGRNTIYF; cdr3_nt: TGTGCCAGCTCACCGGGACAGGGCGGTCGAAACACCATATATTTT
v_call: TRBV6-4; d_call: .; j_call: TRBJ1-4; clone_size: .; cdr3_aa: CASSAAGQRNEKLFF; cdr3_nt: TGTGCCAGCAGTGCGGCGGGGCAGCGTAATGAAAAACTGTTTTTT
v_call: TRBV18; d_call: .; j_call: TRBJ1-4; clone_size: .; cdr3_aa: CASSPTAGNEKLFF; cdr3_nt: TGTGCCAGCTCCCCGACGGCTGGGAATGAAAAACTGTTTTTT
v_call: TRBV7-9; d_call: TRBD1; j_call: TRBJ1-5; clone_size: .; cdr3_aa: CASTPGRGDNQPQHF; cdr3_nt: TGTGCCAGCACCCCCGGCAGGGGGGACAATCAGCCCCAGCATTTT
v_call: TRBV10-3; d_call: .; j_call: TRBJ2-5; clone_size: .; cdr3_aa: CAISERAAGQETQYF; cdr3_nt: TGTGCCATCAGTGAGAGGGCGGCGGGCCAAGAGACCCAGTACTTC
v_call: TRBV7-8; d_call: TRBD1; j_call: TRBJ2-7; clone_size: .; cdr3_aa: CASSSRQGQSYEQYF; cdr3_nt: TGTGCCAGCAGCTCAAGACAGGGGCAGTCCTACGAGCAGTACTTC
v_call: TRBV6-6; d_call: TRBD2; j_call: TRBJ2-7; clone_size: .; cdr3_aa: CASSYSPSGRAYEQYF; cdr3_nt: TGTGCCAGCAGTTACTCTCCCAGCGGGAGGGCCTACGAGCAGTACTTC
v_call: TRBV7-2; d_call: .; j_call: TRBJ2-7; clone_size: once; cdr3_aa: CASSSSQGAEQYF; cdr3_nt: TGTGCCAGCAGCTCCAGCCAGGGTGCCGAGCAGTACTTC
v_call: TRBV2; d_call: .; j_call: TRBJ2-3; clone_size: .; cdr3_aa: CASRGEPDTQYF; cdr3_nt: TGTGCCAGCAGGGGTGAGCCAGATACGCAGTATTTT
v_call: TRBV18; d_call: .; j_call: TRBJ1-2; clone_size: once; cdr3_aa: CASSPPGTPYGYTF; cdr3_nt: TGTGCCAGCTCACCACCCGGGACACCTTATGGCTACACCTTC
v_call: TRBV30; d_call: .; j_call: TRBJ1-5; clone_size: .; cdr3_aa: CAWRDQGDQPQHF; cdr3_nt: TGTGCCTGGAGGGACCAGGGAGATCAGCCCCAGCATTTT
v_call: TRBV25-1; d_call: .; j_call: TRBJ2-7; clone_size: .; cdr3_aa: CASSVTGTYEQYF; cdr3_nt: TGTGCCAGCAGTGTGACAGGAACCTACGAGCAGTACTTC
v_call: TRBV6-1; d_call: .; j_call: TRBJ1-1; clone_size: .; cdr3_aa: CASTEAFF; cdr3_nt: TGTGCCAGCACTGAAGCTTTCTTT
v_call: TRBV15; d_call: .; j_call: TRBJ1-4; clone_size: .; cdr3_aa: CATSRQGSGKLFF; cdr3_nt: TGTGCCACCAGCAGACAGGGATCGGGAAAACTGTTTTTT
v_call: TRBV28; d_call: .; j_call: TRBJ2-1; clone_size: .; cdr3_aa: CASIRWGDNEQFF; cdr3_nt: TGTGCCAGCATTCGCTGGGGCGACAATGAGCAGTTCTTC
v_call: TRBV19; d_call: TRBD2; j_call: TRBJ2-7; clone_size: .; cdr3_aa: CASRGTSGNHEQYF; cdr3_nt: TGTGCCAGTAGGGGGACTAGCGGGAACCACGAGCAGTACTTC
v_call: TRBV15; d_call: .; j_call: TRBJ2-5; clone_size: .; cdr3_aa: CATSRYNGQPMEETQYF; cdr3_nt: TGTGCCACCAGCAGATATAACGGACAGCCGATGGAAGAGACCCAGTACTTC
v_call: TRBV6-5; d_call: TRBD1; j_call: TRBJ2-2; clone_size: once; cdr3_aa: CASSSTGVRSGELFF; cdr3_nt: TGTGCCAGCAGTTCGACAGGGGTCAGATCCGGGGAGCTGTTTTTT
v_call: TRBV9; d_call: TRBD2; j_call: TRBJ2-1; clone_size: once; cdr3_aa: CASSVELANGYEQFF; cdr3_nt: TGTGCCAGCAGCGTAGAACTAGCGAATGGCTATGAGCAGTTCTTC
v_call: TRBV5-1; d_call: .; j_call: TRBJ1-4; clone_size: .; cdr3_aa: CASSFDRTPVLGEKLFF; cdr3_nt: TGCGCCAGCAGCTTCGACAGGACCCCAGTGTTGGGGGAAAAACTGTTTTTT
v_call: TRBV25-1; d_call: TRBD2; j_call: TRBJ2-1; clone_size: .; cdr3_aa: CASSDPASGYNEQFF; cdr3_nt: TGTGCCAGCAGTGACCCGGCTAGCGGATACAATGAGCAGTTCTTC